Presented here are 23 T cell receptor beta chains from one specimen sequenced in a study of blood T cell repertoires in COVID-19. Sequencing used immunoSEQ multiplex PCR; TCRdb keeps in-frame clones, though not all of them. Of around 120,000 clones in the sample, 90% were seen once. Material for sequencing was peripheral blood. The receptor source for this set is a woman aged 55 to 70 with COVID-19, enrolled during active disease.

The chain joins TRBV19 to TRBJ1-4; a possible D gene is TRBD1 (5 bases). The CDR3 consists of 14 residues. Trimming removed 9 bases at V and 3 bases at J, with 14 bases between. Germline CDR1 LNHDA, CDR2 SQIVND (reference sequence). CDR3 in DNA: TGTGCCAGCCGATCCCGGGGGGCTAATGAAAAACTGTTTTTT. Translation gives CASRSRGANEKLFF.

The V call is TRBV7-8, the J call TRBJ1-4, with D unclear. Germline CDR1 reads SGHVS; CDR2 reads FQNEAQ. This CDR3 region has 16 residues. Trimming left V 6 bases short and J 4 bases short, with 18 bases between. The CDR3 sequence is CASSSVVGQNNEKLFF. As DNA, the CDR3 is TGTGCCAGCAGTTCGGTCGTTGGGCAGAATAATGAAAAACTGTTTTTT.

The J gene is TRBJ2-1, the V gene TRBV15; D is possibly TRBD1 (5 bases). The CDR3 is 13 amino acids. Germline V CDR1 and CDR2: LNHNV, YYDKDF (reference sequence). With 8 bases removed from V and 6 bases from J, the gap between germline ends came to 14 bases. The DNA for the CDR3 is TGTGCCACCTACTACCCGGACACCAATGAGCAGTTCTTC. Encoded protein: CATYYPDTNEQFF.

The chain combines TRBV6-5 with TRBJ2-1; D is perhaps TRBD1 (5 bases). There are 14 residues in the CDR3. The V gene lost 1 base and the J gene lost 6 bases, with 10 bases spanning the gap. Germline CDR1 reads MNHEY; CDR2 reads SVGAGI. This chain's CDR3 is CASSYFRDSNEQFF. In nucleotides, the CDR3 is TGTGCCAGCAGTTACTTCAGGGATAGCAATGAGCAGTTCTTC.

The chain couples TRBV6-4 to TRBJ2-1, with unresolved D. The CDR3 contains 15 residues. Germline assignment: CDR1 MRHNA and CDR2 SNTAGT. Trimming stripped 6 bases from V and 2 bases from J, with 14 bases between. CDR3 bases: TGTGCCAGCAGCGCCGGAGAGCCAGCCTACAATGAGCAGTTCTTC. Its translation is CASSAGEPAYNEQFF.

In its sample, this clone was seen a few times. This chain joins TRBV6-2 or TRBV6-3 and TRBJ2-2; D may be TRBD2 (5 bases). This CDR3 is built from 17 residues. V was trimmed by 0 bases and J by 5 bases, leaving 16 bases between them. The germline gives CDR1 MNHEY, CDR2 SVGEGT. The CDR3 protein is CASSYSMVAFWTGELFF. The CDR3 DNA reads TGTGCCAGCAGTTACTCGATGGTAGCGTTCTGGACCGGGGAGCTGTTTTTT.

The rearrangement uses TRBV2 and TRBJ1-2; no clear D. This CDR3 is 16 amino acids long. Per germline, CDR1 SNHLY and CDR2 FYNNEI. With 10 bases removed from V and 0 bases from J, the gap between germline ends came to 21 bases. CDR3 amino acids: CATEAPGRQTNYGYTF. The CDR3 DNA reads TGTGCCACCGAAGCCCCGGGGAGACAAACTAACTATGGCTACACCTTC.

J is TRBJ2-2 and V is TRBV15; D is unclear. The V gene's germline CDR1 is LNHNV and CDR2 YYDKDF (reference sequence). This CDR3 has 15 residues. V lost 10 bases, J lost 5 bases, and 20 bases lay in between. The DNA of the CDR3 is TGTGCCAGCCGTACCCTAGGAACCGGAACCGGGGAGCTGTTTTTT. Its translation: CASRTLGTGTGELFF.

This clone has only one observation. The chain has TRBV19 and TRBJ1-1, with TRBD1 identical over 8 bases. The germline V gene encodes CDR1 LNHDA and CDR2 SQIVND (reference sequence). The CDR3 loop spans 12 amino acids. With 6 bases clipped from V and 8 bases from J, the junction kept 5 bases outside the gene matches. CDR3 sequence: CASSEDRVEAFF. In nucleotides, the CDR3 is TGTGCCAGTAGCGAGGACAGGGTCGAAGCTTTCTTT.

The rearrangement joins TRBV4-2 to TRBJ2-1; maybe TRBD1 (5 bases). The CDR3 is 14 residues long. With 1 base removed from V and 9 bases from J, the gap between germline ends came to 13 bases. The V gene's germline CDR1 is LGHNA and CDR2 YNFKEQ. CDR3 nucleotides: TGTGCCAGCAGCCAAGCCATCAGGGATAGTGAGCAGTTCTTC. Protein product: CASSQAIRDSEQFF.

The CDR3 is CASSRAGTGWRGYTF. CDR3 DNA: TGTGCCAGCAGCCGAGCCGGGACAGGGTGGCGGGGCTACACCTTC. This sequence joins TRBV5-6 and TRBJ1-2; 9 bases are shared with TRBD1. The V and J ends lost 4 bases and 8 bases, in that order; junction bases with no gene match: 12. CDR1 is SGHDT, CDR2 YYEEEE, per germline. The CDR3 extends over 15 amino acids. The full variable domain, rest sourced from reference TRBV5-6 and TRBJ1-2, is DAGVTQSPTHLIKTRGQQVTLRCSPKSGHDTVSWYQQALGQGPQFIFQYYEEEERQRGNFPDRFSGHQFPNYSSELNVNALLLGDSALYLCASSRAGTGWRGYTFGSGTRLTVV.

The gene calls are TRBV2 and TRBJ2-2, with D perhaps TRBD1 (6 bases). This CDR3 is 15 amino acids long. The ends were cut back, 8 bases at V and 1 base at J, with 14 bases in the middle. Germline V gene data show CDR1 as SNHLY and CDR2 as FYNNEI. As DNA, the CDR3 is TGTGCCAGCGGGACCGGACAGATGAACACCGGGGAGCTGTTTTTT. Translating gives CASGTGQMNTGELFF.

The chain employs TRBV18 and TRBJ2-4; maybe TRBD1 (5 bases). This CDR3 has 15 residues. The V gene's germline CDR1 is KGHSH and CDR2 LQKENI. V lost 0 bases and J 2 bases, leaving 8 bases between the germline ends. CDR3 sequence (DNA): TGTGCCAGCTCACCACCGAGGACAACCAAAAACATTCAGTACTTC. Encoded protein: CASSPPRTTKNIQYF.

The chain combines TRBV20-1 with TRBJ2-5; TRBD2 aligns across 8 bases. J was trimmed by 2 bases and V by 3 bases; bases with no gene match: 8. This CDR3 is 15 amino acids long. CDR1 is DFQATT, CDR2 SNEGSKA, per germline (reference sequence). CDR3 coding DNA: TGCAGTGCTAGTTACGGCGGGGGGCCACAAGAGACCCAGTACTTC. Amino acid sequence: CSASYGGGPQETQYF.

The chain combines TRBV18 with TRBJ1-3; D is perhaps TRBD1 (6 bases). Germline-derived CDR1 and CDR2 are KGHSH and LQKENI. The CDR3 has 17 residues. The V end lost 5 bases, the J end lost 0 bases, and 17 bases lay between the germline ends. As DNA, the CDR3 is TGTGCCAGCTCAGCCTTCAAACAGGGCATCTCTGGAAACACCATATATTTT. Translated, it gives CASSAFKQGISGNTIYF.

The rearrangement uses TRBV19 and TRBJ1-3; D is unclear. The V end was cut by 8 bases, the J end by 4 bases, with 15 bases between. Germline CDR1 reads LNHDA; CDR2 reads SQIVND (reference sequence). The CDR3 runs 14 residues. CDR3 nucleotide sequence: TGTGCCAGTTCGTTAGAGGATGGAGGAAACACCATATATTTT. Amino acids: CASSLEDGGNTIYF.

The chain uses TRBV19 and TRBJ1-3, with D maybe TRBD1 (6 bases). V lost 10 bases to trimming and J lost 2 bases, with 9 bases between them. From germline, CDR1 is LNHDA and CDR2 SQIVND (reference sequence). This CDR3 is 12 amino acids long. The CDR3 sequence is CATGDPGNTIYF. CDR3 sequence (DNA): TGTGCCACAGGGGATCCTGGAAACACCATATATTTT. Based on the CDR3 plus reference TRBV19 and TRBJ1-3, the full variable domain is DGGITQSPKYLFRKEGQNVTLSCEQNLNHDAMYWYRQDPGQGLRLIYYSQIVNDFQKGDIAEGYSVSREKKESFPLTVTSAQKNPTAFYLCATGDPGNTIYFGEGSWLTVV.

This chain connects TRBV5-1 to TRBJ1-1; the D is unclear. The CDR3 spans 14 residues. The V end was cut by 0 bases, the J end by 1 base, with 7 bases between. The germline V gene has CDR1 SGHRS and CDR2 YFSETQ. Here the CDR3 DNA reads TGCGCCAGCAGCTTGGGGGGAGAGAACACTGAAGCTTTCTTT. This encodes CASSLGGENTEAFF.

This chain connects TRBV27 to TRBJ1-1, with D unresolved. Germline CDR1 reads MNHEY; CDR2 reads SMNVEV (reference sequence). This CDR3 has 15 amino acids. Trimming shortened V by 1 base and J by 0 bases, and 9 bases separated the two germline ends. CDR3 coding DNA: TGTGCCAGCAGTTTATTCGGTGCCGTGAACACTGAAGCTTTCTTT. Amino acids: CASSLFGAVNTEAFF.

The chain employs TRBV19 and TRBJ1-6, with 8 bases that match TRBD1. The germline CDR1 and CDR2 sequences are LNHDA and SQIVND (reference sequence). This CDR3 region has 15 residues. The V segment lost 4 bases and the J segment 6 bases; nucleotides outside the gene matches: 5. This CDR3 is CASSTGTGRNSPLHF. The CDR3 DNA reads as TGTGCCAGTAGTACCGGGACAGGTCGTAATTCACCCCTCCACTTT. The variable domain in full, completed from reference TRBV19 and TRBJ1-6, reads DGGITQSPKYLFRKEGQNVTLSCEQNLNHDAMYWYRQDPGQGLRLIYYSQIVNDFQKGDIAEGYSVSREKKESFPLTVTSAQKNPTAFYLCASSTGTGRNSPLHFGNGTRLTVT.

CDR3 coding DNA: TGTGCCAGTAGTATAGTGGCAGGGGGTAGTTCACCCCTCCACTTT. Protein: CASSIVAGGSSPLHF. The V and J genes are TRBV19 and TRBJ1-6; 7 bases are a match to TRBD1. Germline lookup yields CDR1 LNHDA and CDR2 SQIVND (reference sequence). The junction had 6 bases not matched to a gene; V was cut back by 1 base and J by 9 bases. This CDR3 contains 15 residues.

The V gene is TRBV11-2, the J gene TRBJ2-5; the D gene is possibly TRBD1 (5 bases). V shed 6 bases and J shed 2 bases, with 16 bases lying between them. The germline V gene has CDR1 SGHAT and CDR2 FQNNGV. CDR3 length: 15 residues. The CDR3 DNA reads TGTGCCAGCAGTTATACCAGGGTGGCACAAGAGACCCAGTACTTC. Encoded protein: CASSYTRVAQETQYF.

The chain recombines TRBV3-1 (or the pseudogene TRBV3-2) with TRBJ1-5; 7 bases are a match to TRBD1. Germline trimming cut 1 base from V and 7 bases from J; bases unmatched to any gene: 1. Germline V CDR1 and CDR2: LGHDT, YNNKEL (reference sequence). The CDR3 contains 13 residues. In nucleotides, the CDR3 is TGTGCCAGCAGCCAAGGACAGGGACAGCCCCAGCATTTT. Protein sequence: CASSQGQGQPQHF.